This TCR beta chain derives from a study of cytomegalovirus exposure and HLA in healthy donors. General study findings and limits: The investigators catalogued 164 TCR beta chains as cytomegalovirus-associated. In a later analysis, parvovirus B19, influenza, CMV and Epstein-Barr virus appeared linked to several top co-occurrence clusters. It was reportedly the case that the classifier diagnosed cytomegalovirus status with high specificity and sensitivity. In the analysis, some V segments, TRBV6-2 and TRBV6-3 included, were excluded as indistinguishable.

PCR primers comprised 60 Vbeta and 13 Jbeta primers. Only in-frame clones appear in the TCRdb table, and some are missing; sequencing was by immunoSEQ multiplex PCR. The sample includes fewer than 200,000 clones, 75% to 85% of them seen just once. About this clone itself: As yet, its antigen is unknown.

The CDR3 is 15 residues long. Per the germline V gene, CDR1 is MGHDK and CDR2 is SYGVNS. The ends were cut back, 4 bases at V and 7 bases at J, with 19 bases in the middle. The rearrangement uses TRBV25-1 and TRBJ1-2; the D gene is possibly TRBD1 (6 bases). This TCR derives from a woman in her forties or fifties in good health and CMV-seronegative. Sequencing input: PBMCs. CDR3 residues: CASSGLPQGGGGYTF. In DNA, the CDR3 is TGTGCCAGCAGTGGACTCCCACAGGGCGGTGGTGGCTACACCTTC.